The clone carrying this T cell receptor (beta chain) was observed once. Germline CDR1 reads LNHDA; CDR2 reads SQIVND (reference sequence). V gave up 3 bases and J gave up 2 bases, with 13 bases separating them. There are 15 residues in the CDR3. Methods used by the authors: Nucleated cell counts were estimated from reference gene primer amplification. Here immunoSEQ multiplex PCR was the method, and the copy in TCRdb shows in-frame clones only, minus some. D and trimming come from the DNA, and the V and J calls and clone size come from that table. The sample lists nearly 90,000 clones, 80% to 95% seen once, with approximately 7% in the top ten. The data are from a study of blood T cell repertoires in COVID-19. The overall study: Some COVID-19 samples were acute and others convalescent; all came from the United States, Italy and Spain. From T cells, B-cell-depleted T cells, or PBMCs came the material, which was cDNA or gDNA.

The chain employs TRBV19 and TRBJ1-2, with D possibly TRBD1 on 6 matching bases. The sequenced sample consisted of peripheral blood. This clonotype was sampled from a man younger than 30 with COVID-19, enrolled during active disease. DNA of the CDR3: TGTGCCAGTAGTATGTACAGGGAAGGGAACTATGGCTACACCTTC. This translates into CASSMYREGNYGYTF.